A single sample gave rise to the 22 T cell receptor beta chains below, sequenced in a study of blood T cell repertoires in COVID-19. Assay used: immunoSEQ multiplex PCR; TCRdb lists only in-frame clones, some missing. The data show 540,000 or so clones, about 88% seen once. The sample comprised peripheral blood. The source is a woman in her forties or fifties with COVID-19, enrolled during active disease.

In its sample, this clone was seen a few times. CDR3 nucleotide sequence: TGTGCCAGCAGTACAGGGTCGGCTGGCTACACCTTC. It translates to CASSTGSAGYTF. The genes are TRBV27 and TRBJ1-2, with D maybe TRBD1 (6 bases). Germline V lookup: CDR1 MNHEY, CDR2 SMNVEV (reference sequence). Trimming took 5 bases from V and 7 from J, leaving 11 bases between them. This CDR3 region has 12 residues.

This chain joins TRBV19 and TRBJ1-2; 8 bases are a match to TRBD1. Germline CDR1 LNHDA, CDR2 SQIVND (reference sequence). The ends lost 6 bases at V and 1 base at J; junction bases unmatched: 4. The CDR3 has 14 amino acids. The CDR3 DNA reads TGTGCCAGTAGCGTGACAGGGGTTAACTATGGCTACACCTTC. This codes for CASSVTGVNYGYTF. Full variable domain (missing parts from reference TRBV19 and TRBJ1-2): DGGITQSPKYLFRKEGQNVTLSCEQNLNHDAMYWYRQDPGQGLRLIYYSQIVNDFQKGDIAEGYSVSREKKESFPLTVTSAQKNPTAFYLCASSVTGVNYGYTFGSGTRLTVV.

The CDR3 DNA is TGTGCCAGCACCCCCGGGACAGGGGATAATACGCAGTATTTT. Encoded protein: CASTPGTGDNTQYF. The chain joins TRBV2 to TRBJ2-3; the match to TRBD1 covers 10 bases. J lost 7 bases, V lost 7 bases, and 8 bases had no gene match. The CDR3 is made up of 14 amino acids. CDR1 and CDR2 from the germline V gene are SNHLY and FYNNEI.

The chain links TRBV6-5 to TRBJ2-2, with 8 bases fitting TRBD2. The germline gives CDR1 MNHEY, CDR2 SVGAGI. V dropped 8 bases and J dropped 7; count of bases not matched to a gene: 9. This CDR3 contains 14 residues. The CDR3 is CASRRGGLIGELFF. CDR3 DNA sequence: TGTGCCAGCCGCCGGGGGGGCTTAATCGGGGAGCTGTTTTTT.

V usage is TRBV3-1 (or the pseudogene TRBV3-2) and J usage is TRBJ2-7, with TRBD1 matching 8 bases. Germline V gene data show CDR1 as LGHDT and CDR2 as YNNKEL (reference sequence). The trim removed 0 bases at V and 2 bases at J, leaving 9 bases unmatched. The CDR3 loop spans 17 amino acids. DNA of the CDR3: TGTGCCAGCAGCCAAGAAATAACGGGGACAGGCCCCTACGAGCAGTACTTC. Protein: CASSQEITGTGPYEQYF.

The chain uses TRBV27 and TRBJ1-6; TRBD1 agrees at 7 bases. The CDR3 covers 17 residues. Germline-derived CDR1 and CDR2 are MNHEY and SMNVEV (reference sequence). The junction had 7 bases not matched to a gene; V was cut back by 5 bases and J by 0 bases. CDR3 coding DNA: TGTGCCAGCAGTCCCCGGGACAGCAGCTCCTATAATTCACCCCTCCACTTT. It encodes CASSPRDSSSYNSPLHF.

This clone occurred once. The rearrangement uses TRBV15 and TRBJ2-3; 14 bases fit TRBD2. The CDR3 has 17 residues. V shed 5 bases, J shed 8 bases, and the junction held 12 bases outside the gene matches. The germline V gene encodes CDR1 LNHNV and CDR2 YYDKDF (reference sequence). DNA of the CDR3: TGTGCCACCAGCCCCGTTTCGGGACTAGCGGGGGAAGGTACGCAGTATTTT. As protein: CATSPVSGLAGEGTQYF.

V and J are TRBV2 and TRBJ1-1; TRBD1 is a possible D gene (6 bases). CDR1 and CDR2 (germline): SNHLY, FYNNEI. Trimming stripped 10 bases from V and 11 bases from J, with 14 bases between. This CDR3 is built from 10 residues. The CDR3 DNA is TGTGCCATCGCGGACAGTGGGGCTTTCTTT. This sequence encodes CAIADSGAFF. The full variable domain, in which reference TRBV2 and TRBJ1-1 provide the parts outside the CDR3, is EPEVTQTPSHQVTQMGQEVILRCVPISNHLYFYWYRQILGQKVEFLVSFYNNEISEKSEIFDDQFSVERPDGSNFTLKIRSTKLEDSAMYFCAIADSGAFFGQGTRLTVV.

This clone appeared once. The genes are TRBV7-2 and TRBJ2-3; tentatively, D is TRBD2 (6 bases). In germline, CDR1 is SGHTA, CDR2 FQGNSA. Trimming removed 0 bases from V and 6 bases from J, with 13 bases in between. The CDR3 has 15 residues. CDR3 sequence reads: CASSLARGGHDTQYF. For the CDR3, the DNA is TGTGCCAGCAGCTTAGCGCGGGGAGGCCACGATACGCAGTATTTT.

The chain is built from TRBV5-6 and TRBJ2-7; a possible D gene is TRBD2 (6 bases). V was cut by 3 bases and J by 0 bases, with 10 bases left in between. The CDR3 is 14 amino acids. Germline V CDR1 and CDR2: SGHDT, YYEEEE. The CDR3 protein is CASSSGTPSYEQYF. The CDR3 coding sequence is TGTGCCAGCAGCTCCGGGACTCCCTCCTACGAGCAGTACTTC.

V and J are TRBV27 and TRBJ2-5; no definite D call. CDR1 and CDR2 from the germline V gene are MNHEY and SMNVEV (reference sequence). The CDR3 contains 14 residues. Trimming shortened V by 0 bases and J by 4 bases, and 9 bases separated the two germline ends. For the CDR3, the DNA is TGTGCCAGCAGTTTATCCTTCAACTCAGAGACCCAGTACTTC. It specifies CASSLSFNSETQYF.

The rearrangement uses TRBV11-2 and TRBJ1-4; no firm D call. Looked up from germline, CDR1 is SGHAT and CDR2 is FQNNGV. The V gene lost 4 bases and the J gene lost 7 bases, with 4 bases spanning the gap. The CDR3 is 11 residues long. The CDR3 DNA reads as TGTGCCAGCAGCTGGAGTGAAAAACTGTTTTTT. It translates to CASSWSEKLFF.

The CDR3 protein is CASGRGGWNTEAFF. Here the CDR3 DNA reads TGTGCCAGTGGCCGGGGGGGCTGGAACACTGAAGCTTTCTTT. The chain joins TRBV19 to TRBJ1-1, with a possible D match to TRBD1 (6 bases). Germline assignment: CDR1 LNHDA and CDR2 SQIVND (reference sequence). V was trimmed by 8 bases and J by 1 base, leaving 14 bases between them. The length of the CDR3 is 14 residues.

The gene calls are TRBV3-1 (or the pseudogene TRBV3-2) and TRBJ1-1, with 10 bases aligning to TRBD1. J lost 5 bases, V lost 5 bases, and 5 bases had no gene match. This CDR3 comprises 14 residues. CDR1 and CDR2 from the germline V gene are LGHDT and YNNKEL (reference sequence). CDR3 coding DNA: TGTGCCAGCAGCTCAGGGACAGGGGAGACTGAAGCTTTCTTT. Its protein product is CASSSGTGETEAFF.

The rearrangement links TRBV3-1 (or the pseudogene TRBV3-2) to TRBJ1-1; D remains ambiguous. This CDR3 has 13 amino acids. Germline-derived CDR1 and CDR2 are LGHDT and YNNKEL (reference sequence). V was clipped by 5 bases and J by 7 bases, with 14 bases between them. DNA of the CDR3: TGTGCCAGCAGCGCTGAGGCGAGGCTTGAAGCTTTCTTT. As protein: CASSAEARLEAFF.

The chain couples TRBV10-3 to TRBJ2-3, with 7 bases matching TRBD1. V lost 8 bases, J lost 1 base, and 6 bases stayed unmatched. The CDR3 is 14 amino acids. The V gene's germline CDR1 is ENHRY and CDR2 SYGVKD. Here the CDR3 DNA reads TGTGCCATCCGGGACAGCGGACGCACAGATACGCAGTATTTT. It encodes CAIRDSGRTDTQYF.

J is TRBJ2-7 and V is TRBV7-9; a weak D match, TRBD1 (6 bases). Germline V gene data show CDR1 as SEHNR and CDR2 as FQNEAQ (reference sequence). The germline V and J ends were trimmed by 4 bases and 5 bases, with 15 bases remaining between them. This CDR3 has 14 amino acids. This CDR3 is CASSYQGRTHEQYF. The CDR3 region has the DNA TGTGCCAGCAGCTATCAGGGGCGAACCCACGAGCAGTACTTC.

CDR3 loop: CASSFDYRDGYTF. DNA for the CDR3: TGTGCCAGCAGTTTCGATTACAGGGATGGCTACACCTTC. J is TRBJ1-2 and V is TRBV6-2 or TRBV6-3, with D tentatively TRBD1 (6 bases). Per the germline V gene, CDR1 is MNHEY and CDR2 is SVGEGT. Trimming pared 4 bases from V and 6 bases from J, leaving 12 bases between. This CDR3 has 13 amino acids.

The rearrangement joins TRBV15 to TRBJ1-5, with 8 bases that match TRBD1. V dropped 3 bases and J dropped 9; count of bases not matched to a gene: 7. The CDR3 sequence is 14 residues long. Germline assignment: CDR1 LNHNV and CDR2 YYDKDF (reference sequence). CDR3 region: CATSSDRGIWPQHF. The CDR3 DNA follows: TGTGCCACCAGCAGTGACAGGGGAATATGGCCCCAGCATTTT.

The chain employs TRBV5-1 and TRBJ1-1, with 8 nucleotides matching TRBD1. After removal of 4 bases from V and 4 bases from J, the junction contained 9 bases not matched to a gene. This CDR3 comprises 15 residues. Germline values: CDR1 SGHRS, CDR2 YFSETQ. CDR3 in DNA: TGCGCCAGCAGCATCGCAGGGGGCTTCGGCACTGAAGCTTTCTTT. Translated, it gives CASSIAGGFGTEAFF.

This sequence joins TRBV11-1 and TRBJ2-5; D unclear. The CDR3 has 16 amino acids. Between the trimmed V and J ends, which lost 1 base and 2 bases, there was a span of 14 bases. The V gene's germline CDR1 is SGHAT and CDR2 FQDESV (reference sequence). The CDR3 region has the DNA TGTGCCAGCAGCTTAGGGGTTCCGAGGCTGCAAGAGACCCAGTACTTC. Translated: CASSLGVPRLQETQYF.

Here the CDR3 reads CASSADRQNSPLHF. In DNA, the CDR3 is TGTGCCAGCAGCGCGGACAGGCAAAATTCACCCCTCCACTTT. The V and J genes are TRBV5-4 and TRBJ1-6; the match to TRBD1 covers 7 bases. CDR3 length equals 14 residues. Germline V gives CDR1 SGHNT, CDR2 YYREEE (reference sequence). The V and J ends lost 4 bases and 7 bases, in that order; junction bases with no gene match: 5.